The present T cell receptor (beta chain) was sequenced within a study of breast tumors, draining lymph nodes, adjacent tissues. Study conclusions and caveats: The data were judged consistent with most tumor T cells coming from lymph node and expanding in tumor. Data only fit, rather than demonstrated, lymph node origin of most tumor T cells. Tumor TCR diversity was below lymph nodes but above nontumor tissue.

Axillary draining lymph nodes of breast cancer patients supplied the node samples. This clonotype was detected ten times or more. Its specificity is not known. The V end lost 0 bases, the J end lost 12 bases, and 15 bases lay between the germline ends. The CDR3 length is 12 residues. CDR1 is GTSNPN, CDR2 SVGIG, per germline (reference sequence). TCRdb passed the multiplex PCR reads through MiXCR, listing each CDR3 protein once. The data contain fewer than 300,000 distinct CDR3 sequences, about 34% of them singletons. The V and J genes are TRBV30 and TRBJ2-7; tentative D call: TRBD1 (6 bases). The sequencing input was axillary lymph node tissue. The sequence came from a female donor with breast cancer. Some clones in this sample may be carry-over from other donors' samples. The CDR3 region has the DNA TGTGCCTGGAGTGTCCTGGACAGAGCTCGGTACTTC. Amino acids: CAWSVLDRARYF.